This TCR beta chain derives from a study of cytomegalovirus exposure and HLA in healthy donors. Study-level findings and limits: In a later analysis, several top co-occurrence clusters appeared linked to parvovirus B19, influenza, CMV and Epstein-Barr virus. Overall, roughly 170 TCR beta chains were annotated as cytomegalovirus-associated. For most TCR beta V segments, an earlier analysis put the productive rate at about 87% or about 30% of the time.

The PCR contained 60 Vbeta and 13 Jbeta primers. Method: immunoSEQ multiplex PCR; TCRdb's copy keeps in-frame clones and lacks some. Of more than 85,000 clones listed, approximately 86% are singletons. Regarding this clone: Antigen specificity is unknown.

With 4 bases removed from V and 1 base from J, the gap between germline ends came to 14 bases. This CDR3 contains 16 residues. Germline V gives CDR1 MNHNS, CDR2 SASEGT. The chain is built from TRBV6-1 and TRBJ1-5, with TRBD1 as a possible D gene (5 bases). This sequence originates from a man aged 35 to 55 in good health and CMV-seronegative. Sequenced input: PBMCs. CDR3 region: CASSAHGGISNQPQHF. CDR3 DNA sequence: TGTGCCAGCAGTGCTCACGGGGGGATAAGCAATCAGCCCCAGCATTTT.